The source of this T cell receptor beta chain is a study of cytomegalovirus exposure and HLA in healthy donors. Regarding the study as a whole: Reports indicate that TCR beta sequences accurately predicted the HLA-A and HLA-B alleles of most subjects.

PCR used 60 Vbeta primers and 13 Jbeta primers. Profiling relied on immunoSEQ multiplex PCR, and the TCRdb table lists in-frame clones only, not all of them. This table has some 150,000 clones, approximately 79% appearing once. Worth noting for this clone: The antigen is undetermined.

V trimming: 5 bases; J trimming: 12 bases; junction bases outside the gene matches: 12. The V gene's germline CDR1 is SGHTA and CDR2 FQGNSA. This CDR3 region has 13 residues. The sequencing input was PBMCs. This chain links TRBV7-2 with TRBJ2-7; 8 bases agree with TRBD2. This receptor was obtained from a man aged 55 to 70 in good health and CMV-seronegative. The CDR3 sequence is CASSPLRGDSWYF. The CDR3 DNA is TGTGCCAGCAGCCCCCTGCGGGGGGATTCATGGTACTTC. Based on the CDR3 plus reference TRBV7-2 and TRBJ2-7, the full variable domain is GAGVSQSPSNKVTEKGKDVELRCDPISGHTALYWYRQSLGQGLEFLIYFQGNSAPDKSGLPSDRFSAERTGGSVSTLTIQRTQQEDSAVYLCASSPLRGDSWYFGPGTRLTVT.